A single sample gave rise to the 25 T cell receptor beta chains below, sequenced in a study of blood T cell repertoires in COVID-19. Sequencing used immunoSEQ multiplex PCR; TCRdb keeps in-frame clones, though not all of them. The sample records 540,000 or so clones, approximately 91% being singletons. Material for sequencing was peripheral blood. The source of these receptors is a woman aged 50 to 65 with COVID-19, enrolled during active disease.

V gene TRBV23-1 combines with J gene TRBJ2-7, with TRBD1 matching over 7 bases. TRBV23-1 is filed as an ORF, its function uncertain. Unmatched junction bases numbered 4, after V lost 8 bases and J lost 3 bases. This CDR3 region has 12 residues. In DNA form, the CDR3 reads TGCGCCAGCCCCGGGACAGACTACGAGCAGTACTTC. Translated, it gives CASPGTDYEQYF.

The CDR3 spells CALTQGLAFHEQYF. The CDR3 DNA is TGTGCCTTAACCCAAGGACTAGCTTTCCACGAGCAGTACTTC. V is TRBV30 and J is TRBJ2-7; 8 bases agree with TRBD2. After removal of 7 bases from V and 5 bases from J, the junction contained 13 bases not matched to a gene. Germline CDR1 is GTSNPN and CDR2 is SVGIG (reference sequence). This CDR3 has 14 residues.

The CDR3 is CAAEGGTGYTEAFF. The DNA of the CDR3 is TGTGCCGCCGAGGGCGGGACAGGGTACACTGAAGCTTTCTTT. The chain recombines TRBV30 with TRBJ1-1; 9 positions agree with TRBD1. V shed 8 bases and J 3 bases; nucleotides not matched to a gene: 10. From germline, CDR1 is GTSNPN and CDR2 SVGIG (reference sequence). This CDR3 spans 14 amino acids.

The rearrangement joins TRBV11-2 to TRBJ1-6, with D perhaps matching TRBD1 (5 bases). The CDR3 has 14 residues. The V gene lost 5 bases and the J gene lost 6 bases, with 11 bases spanning the gap. Germline loops: CDR1 SGHAT, CDR2 FQNNGV. CDR3: CASSGGGVNSPLHF. The CDR3, as DNA: TGTGCCAGCAGCGGGGGAGGGGTTAATTCACCCCTCCACTTT.

The genes are TRBV5-1 and TRBJ1-4; 8 nucleotides align to TRBD1. The V segment lost 2 bases and the J segment 7 bases; nucleotides outside the gene matches: 4. The CDR3 extends over 14 amino acids. CDR1 and CDR2 from the germline V gene are SGHRS and YFSETQ. The CDR3 DNA reads TGCGCCAGCAGCTTCTCAGGGGGCGGTGAAAAACTGTTTTTT. It yields the protein CASSFSGGGEKLFF.

CDR3 loop: CAWSRQGSEKLFF. The CDR3 DNA reads as TGTGCCTGGAGTCGACAGGGGAGTGAAAAACTGTTTTTT. This chain links TRBV30 with TRBJ1-4, with 8 bases aligning to TRBD1. This CDR3 is 13 amino acids long. V gave up 2 bases and J gave up 7 bases; unmatched junction bases: 3. Germline V lookup: CDR1 GTSNPN, CDR2 SVGIG (reference sequence).

The V and J genes are TRBV19 and TRBJ2-1, with D tentatively TRBD1 (5 bases). The V end lost 7 bases, the J end lost 7 bases, and 17 bases lay between the germline ends. The CDR3 spans 14 residues. Per the germline V gene, CDR1 is LNHDA and CDR2 is SQIVND (reference sequence). CDR3 bases: TGTGCCAGTACCGAAGCGACAGATCGGAATGAGCAGTTCTTC. This translates into CASTEATDRNEQFF.

This chain joins TRBV6-1 and TRBJ2-7; tentatively, D is TRBD2 (5 bases). Germline V gene sequence: CDR1 MNHNS, CDR2 SASEGT. The CDR3 is made up of 14 amino acids. V gave up 3 bases and J gave up 2 bases, with 11 bases separating them. CDR3 DNA: TGTGCCAGCAGTGAGGGGAGAAGTCCCTACGAGCAGTACTTC. Protein sequence: CASSEGRSPYEQYF.

In regard to this clone: Other DNA sequences of this sample code for an identical CDR3. The chain carries TRBV5-1 and TRBJ1-1; unclear D gene. V shed 0 bases and J shed 2 bases, with 5 bases lying between them. Germline CDR1 reads SGHRS; CDR2 reads YFSETQ. This CDR3 contains 13 residues. CDR3 residues: CASSLAGNTEAFF. CDR3 sequence (DNA): TGCGCCAGCAGCTTGGCGGGTAACACTGAAGCTTTCTTT.

The chain employs TRBV19 and TRBJ1-3; D might be TRBD1 (5 bases). The CDR3 extends over 14 amino acids. Germline V gives CDR1 LNHDA, CDR2 SQIVND (reference sequence). V was clipped by 7 bases and J by 0 bases, with 10 bases between them. The CDR3 bases are TGTGCCAGTATGAGGCAGGGCTCTGGAAACACCATATATTTT. The encoded protein is CASMRQGSGNTIYF.

The rearrangement links TRBV19 to TRBJ1-2; D perhaps matches TRBD1 (6 bases). Looked up from germline, CDR1 is LNHDA and CDR2 is SQIVND (reference sequence). CDR3 length: 13 residues. The V end lost 7 bases, the J end lost 8 bases, and 17 bases lay between the germline ends. CDR3 in amino acids: CASTPSGGQGYTF. As DNA, the CDR3 is TGTGCCAGTACCCCGAGCGGGGGGCAAGGCTACACCTTC.

The genes are TRBV24-1 and TRBJ1-5; D uncertain. Looked up from germline, CDR1 is KGHDR and CDR2 is SFDVKD. The CDR3 loop spans 13 amino acids. V was pared by 5 bases and J by 2 bases, with 6 bases between. CDR3 coding DNA: TGTGCCACCAGTGTCGTTGGCAATCAGCCCCAGCATTTT. It specifies CATSVVGNQPQHF.

V is TRBV5-1 and J is TRBJ1-4; the D gene is possibly TRBD1 (6 bases). Germline values: CDR1 SGHRS, CDR2 YFSETQ. V lost 4 bases and J lost 3, with 10 bases in between. The CDR3 consists of 14 residues. CDR3 region: CASSRTVPNEKLFF. The DNA of the CDR3 is TGCGCCAGCAGCAGGACAGTCCCTAATGAAAAACTGTTTTTT.

The chain joins TRBV27 to TRBJ2-5; 7 bases are shared with TRBD2. Germline CDR1 MNHEY, CDR2 SMNVEV (reference sequence). The CDR3 sequence is 13 residues long. Germline trimming cut 4 bases from V and 7 bases from J; bases unmatched to any gene: 6. Here the CDR3 DNA reads TGTGCCAGCAGTTCGGTTTCGGGGGGGACCCAGTACTTC. This codes for CASSSVSGGTQYF.

V gene TRBV5-1 combines with J gene TRBJ1-1; TRBD1 might be the D (5 bases). CDR3 length: 13 residues. Between the trimmed V and J ends, which lost 4 bases and 6 bases, there was a span of 13 bases. Germline CDR1 SGHRS, CDR2 YFSETQ. In DNA, the CDR3 is TGCGCCAGCAGCACCGCGAGACAGCCTGAAGCTTTCTTT. This codes for CASSTARQPEAFF.

The rearrangement links TRBV6-6 to TRBJ2-2; 8 nucleotides match TRBD1. The CDR3 runs 15 residues. The V segment lost 6 bases and the J segment 5 bases; nucleotides outside the gene matches: 8. Germline values: CDR1 MNHNY, CDR2 SVGAGI (reference sequence). The CDR3 DNA reads as TGTGCCAGCAGACTAGGGACAGGCGGAACCGGGGAGCTGTTTTTT. It codes for CASRLGTGGTGELFF.

The chain recombines TRBV18 with TRBJ1-2; no reliable D call. Trimming stripped 5 bases from V and 0 bases from J, with 7 bases between. CDR1 and CDR2 from the germline V gene are KGHSH and LQKENI. There are 13 residues in the CDR3. The CDR3 spells CASSETTNYGYTF. CDR3 bases: TGTGCCAGCTCAGAGACAACTAACTATGGCTACACCTTC.

V and J are TRBV5-4 and TRBJ2-5; D gene ambiguous. Germline lookup yields CDR1 SGHNT and CDR2 YYREEE (reference sequence). This CDR3 comprises 14 residues. With 3 bases removed from V and 5 bases from J, the gap between germline ends came to 14 bases. The CDR3 DNA reads TGTGCCAGCAGCTCACGACTGGCGAAGGAGACCCAGTACTTC. The encoded protein is CASSSRLAKETQYF.

The V call is TRBV5-6, the J call TRBJ1-2, with 8 positions matching TRBD1. J gave up 1 base and V 4 bases, and 6 bases lay outside the gene matches. This CDR3 contains 15 residues. The germline CDR1 and CDR2 sequences are SGHDT and YYEEEE. Here the CDR3 reads CASSPGTGFNYGYTF. The CDR3, as DNA: TGTGCCAGCAGCCCTGGGACAGGCTTTAACTATGGCTACACCTTC.

With respect to this clone: Additional DNA sequences in this sample encode the identical CDR3. This chain connects TRBV9 to TRBJ1-3, with 7 bases identical to TRBD1. From germline, CDR1 is SGDLS and CDR2 YYNGEE. Germline trimming cut 0 bases from V and 2 bases from J; bases unmatched to any gene: 2. This CDR3 region has 15 residues. CDR3 residues: CASSVATGTGNTIYF. The DNA of the CDR3 is TGTGCCAGCAGCGTAGCGACAGGGACTGGAAACACCATATATTTT.

The rearrangement links TRBV7-6 to TRBJ1-4; no firm D call. V dropped 3 bases and J dropped 0 bases, with 11 bases sitting between them. CDR1 is SGHVS, CDR2 FNYEAQ, per germline. This CDR3 is built from 16 residues. The CDR3 DNA reads TGTGCCAGCAGCTTCCCTACCGGGTCAACTAATGAAAAACTGTTTTTT. Residues: CASSFPTGSTNEKLFF.

This chain joins TRBV5-1 and TRBJ1-5; D unclear. V lost 4 bases and J 6 bases, leaving 14 bases between the germline ends. The CDR3 length is 14 residues. Germline loops: CDR1 SGHRS, CDR2 YFSETQ. The CDR3 is CASSLGQEGQPQHF. Here the CDR3 DNA reads TGCGCCAGCAGCCTAGGCCAGGAGGGTCAGCCCCAGCATTTT. Combining the CDR3 with reference TRBV5-1 and TRBJ1-5 gives the whole variable domain KAGVTQTPRYLIKTRGQQVTLSCSPISGHRSVSWYQQTPGQGLQFLFEYFSETQRNKGNFPGRFSGRQFSNSRSEMNVSTLELGDSALYLCASSLGQEGQPQHFGDGTRLSIL.

The gene calls are TRBV5-6 and TRBJ2-7; 11 nucleotides align to TRBD2. V lost 0 bases to trimming and J lost 3 bases; unmatched junction nucleotides: 5. Germline V gene lookup returns CDR1 SGHDT and CDR2 YYEEEE. The CDR3 contains 16 residues. CDR3 DNA: TGTGCCAGCAGCTTGGGGGCTAGCGGGGGGCACTACGAGCAGTACTTC. Amino acids: CASSLGASGGHYEQYF.

The V call is TRBV27, the J call TRBJ2-3; 7 bases are shared with TRBD2. The junction had 4 bases not matched to a gene; V was cut back by 3 bases and J by 1 base. The germline V gene encodes CDR1 MNHEY and CDR2 SMNVEV (reference sequence). The CDR3 loop spans 15 amino acids. Here the CDR3 reads CASSFLAEGTDTQYF. The CDR3 DNA sequence: TGTGCCAGCAGTTTTCTAGCGGAGGGCACAGATACGCAGTATTTT.

V usage is TRBV18 and J usage is TRBJ1-2; D gene unclear. V lost 3 bases and J 2 bases, leaving 10 bases between the germline ends. This CDR3 has 14 amino acids. Germline V gene lookup returns CDR1 KGHSH and CDR2 LQKENI. The CDR3 DNA reads TGTGCCAGCTCACCCGGGGAAGAGAACTATGGCTACACCTTC. This sequence encodes CASSPGEENYGYTF.